This TCR beta chain was captured in a study of blood T cell repertoires in COVID-19. Study summary: Sites in the United States, Italy and Spain provided acute and convalescent COVID-19 samples. T cells, B-cell-depleted T cells, or PBMCs provided the cDNA or gDNA that served as material.

In the original workflow: Reference gene primer amplification in the assay estimated nucleated cell counts. Only in-frame clones appear in the TCRdb table, and some are missing; sequencing was by immunoSEQ multiplex PCR. V and J calls and clone size are as listed in that table; D and trimming were resolved from the DNA. This sample has about 99,000 clones; approximately 89% occur once, and the top ten carry about 15%. The sequence was collected from a woman older than 75 in a cohort sampled during active COVID-19. Sequences were obtained from peripheral blood.

CDR3 in amino acids: CASSEVGTGGTQPQHF. As DNA, the CDR3 is TGTGCCAGCAGTGAAGTTGGGACGGGGGGGACCCAACCCCAGCATTTT. This chain links TRBV6-1 with TRBJ1-5, with D perhaps matching TRBD1 (5 bases). Looked up from germline, CDR1 is MNHNS and CDR2 is SASEGT. CDR3 length equals 16 residues. V lost 1 base, J lost 10 bases, and 20 bases lay in between.